This TCR beta chain was found in a study of OX40 agonist ivuxolimab in advanced cancers. The wider study: Given to patients was ivuxolimab, an agonistic anti-OX40 (CD134) antibody. Study results and limitations: At doses 0.1 to 3.0 mg/kg, CD4+ and CD8+ clones expanded.

TCRdb's copy holds only in-frame clones and misses some; the assay was immunoSEQ multiplex PCR. The sample yields tens of thousands of clones, approximately 88% seen once. Trimming removed 3 bases from V and 2 bases from J; junction bases left unmatched: 13. From germline, CDR1 is SGHRS and CDR2 YFSETQ. CDR3 length: 18 residues. This clone was seen once. The antigen remains unidentified. The source is an adult with an advanced solid tumor such as melanoma, head and neck, liver or kidney cancer. Material: CD4+ or CD8+ T cells sorted from blood, obtained in a trial of the OX40 agonist ivuxolimab. The chain has TRBV5-1 and TRBJ2-3; TRBD1 aligns across 9 bases. This CDR3 is CASSYYLNRDRATDTQYF. The CDR3, as DNA: TGCGCCAGCAGCTATTACCTAAACCGGGACAGGGCCACAGATACGCAGTATTTT.